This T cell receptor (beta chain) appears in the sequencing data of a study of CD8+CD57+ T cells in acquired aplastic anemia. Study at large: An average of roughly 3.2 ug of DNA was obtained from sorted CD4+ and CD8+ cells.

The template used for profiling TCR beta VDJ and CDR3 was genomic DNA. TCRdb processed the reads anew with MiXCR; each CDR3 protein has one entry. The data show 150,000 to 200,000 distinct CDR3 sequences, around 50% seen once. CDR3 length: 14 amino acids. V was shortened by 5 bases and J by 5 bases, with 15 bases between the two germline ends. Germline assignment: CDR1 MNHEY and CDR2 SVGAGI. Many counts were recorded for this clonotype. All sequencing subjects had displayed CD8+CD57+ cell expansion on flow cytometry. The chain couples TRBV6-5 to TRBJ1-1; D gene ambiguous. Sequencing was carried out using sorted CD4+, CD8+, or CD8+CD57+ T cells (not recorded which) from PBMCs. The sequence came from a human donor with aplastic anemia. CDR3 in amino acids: CASSLVLGVTEAFF. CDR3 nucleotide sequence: TGTGCCAGCAGTCTCGTCCTCGGGGTTACTGAAGCTTTCTTT.